The source of this T cell receptor beta chain is a study of spatial heterogeneity in lung cancer. Turning to the study itself: Each distinct TCR and UMI combination averaged more than ten appearances in raw reads.

The time point: sample taken at primary tumor resection. Whole RNA obtained from tumor, nontumor lung or frozen PBMC underwent sequencing without sorting. Germline loops: CDR1 MNHEY, CDR2 SVGEGT. V was pared by 2 bases and J by 3 bases, with 18 bases between. This CDR3 contains 17 residues. In its sample, this clonotype was seen a few times. MiXCR, applied by TCRdb to the 5' RACE reads, yields one record per CDR3 protein. This table has about 50,000 distinct CDR3 sequences, 6.5% to 8% appearing once. The source material was PBMCs, sampled at surgery. This chain connects TRBV6-2 or TRBV6-3 to TRBJ2-3; D gene uncertain. This TCR came from a female donor with early-stage non-small cell lung cancer. The DNA for the CDR3 is TGTGCCAGCAGTTACGCCGCCGGTGGGGTGCGTACAGATACGCAGTATTTT. Translating gives CASSYAAGGVRTDTQYF.